The T cell receptor (beta chain) described here comes from a study of blood T cell dynamics during melanoma immunotherapy. Study-level results: The study could not tell melanoma-specific clones from general immune activation.

Data came from immunoSEQ multiplex PCR; TCRdb stores just in-frame clones and leaves some out. This sample carries around 26,000 clones, around 90% of them seen once, and the ten largest clones take 4% to 6%. Per germline, CDR1 SNHLY and CDR2 FYNNEI. The CDR3 totals 16 residues. The junction had 7 bases not matched to a gene; V was cut back by 7 bases and J by 1 base. Documented time point: pre-treatment baseline. Turning to this clone: The target antigen is unknown.

This material consisted of blood, taken from a patient treated with checkpoint blockade. This chain connects TRBV2 to TRBJ1-1; 12 bases match TRBD1. This receptor was obtained from a human donor with melanoma. The DNA for the CDR3 is TGTGCCAGCAAGAGGGGACAGGGGGCTAAGAACACTGAAGCTTTCTTT. Its protein product is CASKRGQGAKNTEAFF.